One and the same sample provided the 5 T cell receptor beta chains below, sequenced in a study of T cell repertoires in cytomegalovirus infection. TCRdb ran MiXCR on the reads and lists one entry per CDR3 protein. The sample consists of 250,000 or so distinct CDR3 sequences, less than 9.5% of them appearing once. Sequenced: PBMCs. The receptors were sampled from a human donor in good health (CMV status not recorded). Some clones in this sample may be carry-over from other donors' samples.

This clonotype was seen more than once but under ten times. The genes are TRBV7-9 and TRBJ2-5, with 8 bases that match TRBD2. Germline CDR1 SEHNR, CDR2 FQNEAQ (reference sequence). This CDR3 contains 17 residues. The V segment lost 1 base and the J segment 2 bases; nucleotides outside the gene matches: 9. Written as DNA, the CDR3 is TGTGCCAGCAGCTTAGTGGTCACGGCGGGAGGTCAAGAGACCCAGTACTTC. It specifies CASSLVVTAGGQETQYF.

This clonotype showed up many times. This rearrangement joins TRBV25-1 to TRBJ2-7; D not resolved. V dropped 1 base and J dropped 4 bases, with 8 bases sitting between them. This CDR3 is 13 amino acids long. Germline loops: CDR1 MGHDK, CDR2 SYGVNS. CDR3 residues: CASSEFVGYEQYF. CDR3 coding DNA: TGTGCCAGCAGTGAATTCGTCGGTTACGAGCAGTACTTC.

The V call is TRBV19, the J call TRBJ1-6; D unresolved. The V end was cut by 6 bases, the J end by 8 bases, with 8 bases between. Germline CDR1 reads LNHDA; CDR2 reads SQIVND (reference sequence). The CDR3 is 12 residues long. The CDR3 DNA reads as TGTGCCAGTAGAGTCGTGGATTCACCCCTCCACTTT. Its protein product is CASRVVDSPLHF.

This clonotype was seen repeatedly, ten times or more. The rearrangement joins TRBV19 to TRBJ2-1, with 9 bases aligning to TRBD2. CDR3 length: 14 amino acids. CDR1 and CDR2 from the germline V gene are LNHDA and SQIVND (reference sequence). The ends lost 7 bases at V and 1 base at J; junction bases unmatched: 2. The CDR3 loop reads CASKAGGSYNEQFF. The CDR3 coding sequence is TGTGCCAGTAAAGCGGGGGGTTCCTACAATGAGCAGTTCTTC.

In this sample, this clonotype turned up once. This chain links TRBV7-6 with TRBJ1-1, with D perhaps TRBD1 (6 bases). In germline, CDR1 is SGHVS, CDR2 FNYEAQ. V was cut by 5 bases and J by 4 bases, with 17 bases left in between. The CDR3 length is 15 residues. CDR3 residues: CASSKTGILSTEAFF. CDR3 nucleotides: TGTGCCAGCAGCAAGACAGGAATATTGAGCACTGAAGCTTTCTTT.